This T cell receptor (beta chain) was sequenced in a study of blood T cell repertoires in COVID-19. As for the study in general: There were acute and convalescent COVID-19 samples, and they came from the United States, Italy and Spain. From T cells, B-cell-depleted T cells, or PBMCs came the material, which was cDNA or gDNA.

In the original workflow: Nucleated cell counts were estimated from reference gene primer amplification. TCRdb keeps only in-frame clones here, not all; method: immunoSEQ multiplex PCR. The DNA gave D and trimming, while V, J and clone size come from that table. The sample lists roughly 700,000 clones; over 80% were seen once. The CDR3 runs to 13 residues. Germline-derived CDR1 and CDR2 are LGHNT and FRNRAP. V dropped 5 bases and J dropped 6; count of bases not matched to a gene: 7. The genes are TRBV12-5 and TRBJ2-7, with 7 positions matching TRBD1. What was sequenced was peripheral blood. The source is a young woman with acute or convalescent COVID-19. CDR3 loop: CASGIQGPREQYF. The CDR3 DNA reads TGTGCTAGTGGTATACAGGGGCCACGCGAGCAGTACTTC.